Here is one T cell receptor beta chain with its context. Which antigen it targets is not known. No base quality values were provided; no much bigger clone lies one nucleotide off. For CDR1 and CDR2, the germline V gene (reference sequence) lists SGHNT and YYREEE. The trim is 2 bases for V and 1 base for J, with a gap of 12 bases between the germline ends. The CDR3 starts with the cysteine, ends with the phenylalanine, and has 16 residues. Only the CDR3 part of the read is kept: 48 bases, read in frame from the first base. Participants were included only if at least one PBMC sample before ART initiation and at least two post-ART samples were available. All participants with HIV were treated in the United States of America. Cryopreserved samples of 1-10 million PBMC were thawed and washed before DNA extraction. At the time of the earliest PBMC sample, participants with HIV were aged between 23 and 54 years. PBMC samples from each participant spanned 1-4 timepoints before ART initiation and 2-8 timepoints after ART initiation, with a median of 7 samples. For every participant, serial HIV viral load, CD4+ T-cell count, ART history and demographic data were obtained. Using a Qiagen kit on a QIAcube, genomic DNA was extracted from unsorted PBMC, with samples processed in batches of 12.

This entry is derived from a study of long-term antiretroviral therapy in people with HIV (dated 2022 in TCRdb). About the full investigation: The earliest samples were collected approximately a decade before the 2015 WHO recommendation for immediate ART, a period when ART was typically delayed until CD4 counts fell. The cohort contributed 150 to 200 cryopreserved PBMC samples from about 30 adults with confirmed HIV infection, collected serially over a mean of approximately 6 years (range 1-12). Whether ART initiation and durable HIV suppression were associated with changes in peripheral blood TRB repertoire composition and diversity was tested in a retrospective serial study. No cross-contamination during QIAcube processing was shown when test extractions of a monoclonal T-cell line were performed alongside 33 polyclonal samples. Of the approximately 30 participants with HIV, eleven were female.

The immunoSEQ hsTCRB v3.0 assay was used at survey level resolution to sequence the TRB variable region. The targeted TRB sequencing depth was roughly 40,000-55,000 T-cell genomes per sample. An Illumina MiSeq with a v3 150-cycle kit was used to sequence the pooled TRB libraries. As for the authors' bioinformatics: Repertoire analysis ran in R within a reproducible Nextflow workflow covering QC, data transformation and analysis. Custom analyses were implemented in LymphoSeq2, an R package for AIRR-Seq data exploration. A few samples yielding fewer than 5000 total TRB sequences were excluded, leaving 188 analyzed HIV repertoires. Of the 180 to 200 retained HIV repertoires, 55 to 60 were collected before and roughly 130 after ART initiation. Repertoires were downsampled to 5000 TRB nucleotide sequences, with summary statistics averaged over 100 downsampling iterations. The analysis kept only TRB sequences whose CDR3 regions were at least seven amino acids long. Diversity was measured with a Shannon entropy-derived clonality score and the Gini coefficient. Repertoire networks linked the top 5000 CDR3 amino acid sequences whenever two sequences differed by an edit distance of one. For TRB CDR3 amino acid sequences, GLIPH2 was used to predict antigen specificity groups and MHC restriction. CDR3 amino acid sequences were matched against VDJdb and McPAS-TCR to flag known CMV, EBV, HIV or tissue antigen associations. Pre-ART, post-ART and control groups were compared with Wilcoxon signed-rank tests and Holm-Bonferroni correction. Entries here come from immuneACCESS through TCRdb and include only in-frame sequences with V and J called. Some clones fail to appear in such tables; in the studies checked, an unresolved V gene covers under half of the shortfall, and the cause of the remainder is unknown. The DNA gave D and trimming, while V, J and clone size come from that table. For this sample the table gives 42,000 or so clones, of which less than 90% were detected only once. Roughly 4% of the sample belongs to the ten largest clones.

On the study overall, not on this receptor specifically: Because PBMC availability was limited, only the TCR beta chain was sequenced, with no alpha chain pairing. A significant increase in TRB diversity was found to be associated with ART initiation, although TRB diversity was observed to remain significantly below that of transplant donor controls even after long-term ART. CDR3 length ranges in HIV repertoires were narrower than in controls, and network structure suggested an antigen-experienced repertoire with only a slight naive shift after ART. At every time point, the repertoire was dominated by expanded TRB clones first identified before ART initiation, although this dominance fluctuated and, in many PLHIV, declined after ART. Because cell numbers in pre-ART samples were limited, unsorted PBMC were profiled instead of sorted CD4+ and CD8+ T cells. The samples span the years 2004 to 2017, and the ART regimens used may be less effective than current regimens. No data were available on ART adherence, viral resistance or therapy changes, limiting inferences about post-ART repertoire changes.

The sequenced sample was unsorted PBMCs, obtained 1.2 years after starting antiretroviral therapy. The sequence links TRBV5-4 to TRBJ2-2; the D segment is perhaps TRBD1 or TRBD2, each sharing 5 matched bases. This clonotype was obtained from a woman aged 45 to 65 with HIV. Here the CDR3 is given as CASSLVGRQNTGELFF. The DNA sequence follows: TGTGCCAGCAGCTTAGTGGGACGGCAGAACACCGGGGAGCTGTTTTTT.